This passage covers 20 T cell receptor beta chains from one sample sequenced in a study of T cells in Graves' hyperthyroidism and ophthalmopathy. The TCR beta CDR3 regions underwent amplification using RNA transcripts as the source. Primed by the HTBI set, a first-round RT-PCR was run on the TCR CDR3. From the multiplex PCR reads, TCRdb called clonotypes with MiXCR, one entry per CDR3 protein. The table lists about 640,000 distinct CDR3 sequences, about a fifth of them singletons. Sequences were obtained from blood. These receptors were obtained from a man aged 25 to 40 with Graves' ophthalmopathy.

This clonotype has ten or more counts. The chain is built from TRBV7-2 and TRBJ1-2; 9 nucleotides agree with TRBD1. The CDR3 sequence is 15 residues long. Trimming removed 6 bases from V and 6 bases from J; junction bases left unmatched: 11. Germline V CDR1 and CDR2: SGHTA, FQGNSA. CDR3 sequence reads: CASSRPGQGADGYTF. CDR3 coding DNA: TGTGCCAGCAGTCGTCCGGGACAGGGAGCAGATGGCTACACCTTC.

The CDR3 sequence is CASSHPGAGQETQYF. The DNA for the CDR3 is TGTGCCAGCAGCCACCCCGGGGCAGGGCAAGAGACCCAGTACTTC. This sequence joins TRBV5-4 and TRBJ2-5; D may be TRBD1 or TRBD2 (5 bases each). This CDR3 has 15 residues. The germline V gene has CDR1 SGHNT and CDR2 YYREEE (reference sequence). V was clipped by 4 bases and J by 2 bases, with 15 bases between them. Based on the CDR3 plus reference TRBV5-4 and TRBJ2-5, the full variable domain is ETGVTQSPTHLIKTRGQQVTLRCSSQSGHNTVSWYQQALGQGPQFIFQYYREEENGRGNFPPRFSGLQFPNYSSELNVNALELDDSALYLCASSHPGAGQETQYFGPGTRLLVL.

The rearrangement uses TRBV7-2 and TRBJ2-1; D is undetermined. This CDR3 region has 17 residues. The germline V gene encodes CDR1 SGHTA and CDR2 FQGNSA. The V gene lost 1 base and the J gene lost 7 bases, with 20 bases spanning the gap. The CDR3 bases are TGTGCCAGCAGCTTAGTTGGTCGGGTAGCAGTTGATAATGAGCAGTTCTTC. Protein product: CASSLVGRVAVDNEQFF.

This clonotype was observed a few times. Being one base from a much bigger clone, this may be a read error. DNA of the CDR3: TGCAGCATCCGGGACGGGATGTCGGAGGCCCAGTACTTC. Protein: CSIRDGMSEAQYF. The J gene is TRBJ2-5, the V gene TRBV29-1; the D gene could be TRBD1 or TRBD2 (5 bases each). The CDR3 consists of 13 residues. Looked up from germline, CDR1 is SQVTM and CDR2 is ANQGSEA. Trimming cost V 8 bases and J 9 bases, with 22 bases left between them.

The chain uses TRBV6-1 and TRBJ1-1; D might be TRBD1 (5 bases). Germline V gives CDR1 MNHNS, CDR2 SASEGT. The CDR3 is 13 residues long. V dropped 5 bases and J dropped 0 bases, with 7 bases sitting between them. The chain's CDR3 is CASSRDVNTEAFF. As DNA, the CDR3 is TGTGCCAGCAGTCGGGACGTGAACACTGAAGCTTTCTTT.

This clonotype was counted only a few times. The chain uses TRBV7-2 and TRBJ1-2; 9 nucleotides align to TRBD1. CDR1 SGHTA and CDR2 FQGNSA come from the germline V gene. V lost 1 base to trimming and J lost 6 bases; unmatched junction nucleotides: 9. CDR3 length: 16 residues. The CDR3 sequence: CASSLDESGQGNGYTF. The CDR3 bases are TGTGCCAGCAGCTTAGATGAGTCGGGACAGGGCAATGGCTACACCTTC.

This clonotype was observed at least ten times. The CDR3 DNA reads TGTGCCAGCAGCTATAGGACATCCTACGAGCAGTACTTC. It encodes CASSYRTSYEQYF. The chain has TRBV6-2 or TRBV6-3 and TRBJ2-7, with D perhaps matching TRBD1 (5 bases). V lost 6 bases and J lost 1, with 10 bases in between. Per the germline V gene, CDR1 is MNHEY and CDR2 is SVGEGT. CDR3 length: 13 amino acids.

There are many counts of this clonotype. This sequence joins TRBV20-1 and TRBJ2-1; D is undetermined. Germline V gives CDR1 DFQATT, CDR2 SNEGSKA (reference sequence). Trimming removed 4 bases at V and 8 bases at J, with 21 bases between. This CDR3 is built from 15 residues. The CDR3 sequence is CSAKGPGTSRYEQFF. CDR3 in DNA: TGCAGTGCTAAAGGCCCGGGCACCTCCCGATATGAGCAGTTCTTC.

A few counts support this clonotype. The chain combines TRBV19 with TRBJ2-7, with TRBD2 identical over 7 bases. The germline V gene encodes CDR1 LNHDA and CDR2 SQIVND (reference sequence). The CDR3 has 13 residues. Trimming cost V 3 bases and J 5 bases; bases outside gene matches: 4. The CDR3 coding sequence is TGTGCCAGTAGTATTATTGCGGGGGACGAGCAGTACTTC. Residues: CASSIIAGDEQYF.

This chain uses TRBV5-6 with TRBJ2-7; 7 nucleotides line up with TRBD1. V lost 4 bases, J lost 4 bases, and 11 bases stayed unmatched. The CDR3 is 15 amino acids. Germline-derived CDR1 and CDR2 are SGHDT and YYEEEE. The DNA of the CDR3 is TGTGCCAGCAGCATTAGGGACAGAACACCTTACGAGCAGTACTTC. Translation gives CASSIRDRTPYEQYF.

In this sample, this clonotype turned up a few times. The chain combines TRBV7-8 with TRBJ2-2; TRBD1 aligns across 9 bases. In germline, CDR1 is SGHVS, CDR2 FQNEAQ. CDR3 length: 17 amino acids. The trim removed 1 base at V and 4 bases at J, leaving 7 bases unmatched. As DNA, the CDR3 is TGTGCCAGCAGCTTAGTGGGACAGGGAGTGGCCACCGGGGAGCTGTTTTTT. It codes for CASSLVGQGVATGELFF.

DNA of the CDR3: TGTGCCAGCAGCTTGATTGGGGGGGGAATGGAGACCCAGTACTTC. Protein product: CASSLIGGGMETQYF. The genes are TRBV7-2 and TRBJ2-5; TRBD2 agrees at 7 bases. CDR3 length: 15 residues. From germline, CDR1 is SGHTA and CDR2 FQGNSA. The V gene end was trimmed by 3 bases and the J gene end by 5 bases; junction bases not matched to a gene: 9. The full variable domain, rest sourced from reference TRBV7-2 and TRBJ2-5, is GAGVSQSPSNKVTEKGKDVELRCDPISGHTALYWYRQSLGQGLEFLIYFQGNSAPDKSGLPSDRFSAERTGGSVSTLTIQRTQQEDSAVYLCASSLIGGGMETQYFGPGTRLLVL.

The table lists this clonotype with a few counts. A much larger clone lies one base from this, so it may be a read error. This chain links TRBV3-1 with TRBJ1-1; D is perhaps TRBD1 (5 bases). V lost 6 bases and J lost 1, with 6 bases in between. CDR1 is LGHDT, CDR2 YNNKEL, per germline (reference sequence). This CDR3 spans 12 amino acids. The CDR3 nucleotides read TGTGCCAGCAGGGGGACGAACACTGAAGCTTTCTTT. It encodes CASRGTNTEAFF.

The rearrangement links TRBV11-2 to TRBJ2-1; 16 bases line up with TRBD2. This CDR3 has 19 amino acids. V dropped 5 bases and J dropped 0; count of bases not matched to a gene: 7. From germline, CDR1 is SGHAT and CDR2 FQNNGV. Here the CDR3 reads CASSIGTSGRGSSYNEQFF. In nucleotides, the CDR3 is TGTGCCAGCAGCATCGGGACTAGCGGGAGGGGAAGCTCCTACAATGAGCAGTTCTTC.

The rearrangement links TRBV20-1 to TRBJ1-2; no reliable D call. The CDR3 length is 12 residues. V was shortened by 3 bases and J by 8 bases, with 13 bases between the two germline ends. CDR1 and CDR2 (germline): DFQATT, SNEGSKA (reference sequence). The chain's CDR3 is CSASRMTGGYTF. The CDR3, as DNA: TGCAGTGCTAGTCGCATGACGGGAGGCTACACCTTC.

The sample holds many counts of this clonotype. The CDR3 DNA is TGTGCCAGCAGTTTGGAACCCATGAACACTGAAGCTTTCTTT. It codes for CASSLEPMNTEAFF. This chain uses TRBV12-3 or TRBV12-4 with TRBJ1-1, with unresolved D. This CDR3 has 14 amino acids. The V gene lost 3 bases and the J gene lost 0 bases, with 8 bases spanning the gap.

This chain uses TRBV6-6 with TRBJ2-2; TRBD2 aligns across 8 bases. The CDR3 has 19 amino acids. Germline values: CDR1 MNHNY, CDR2 SVGAGI (reference sequence). Unmatched junction bases numbered 17, after V lost 0 bases and J lost 8 bases. CDR3 DNA sequence: TGTGCCAGCAGTTACTCCCCGACGGGAACGGGAGGGGTAGGTGGGGAGCTGTTTTTT. Its translation: CASSYSPTGTGGVGGELFF.

The gene calls are TRBV4-1 and TRBJ1-1; the D is unclear. The CDR3 loop spans 16 amino acids. V was shortened by 0 bases and J by 1 base, with 12 bases between the two germline ends. CDR1 and CDR2 from the germline V gene are MGHRA and YSYEKL. CDR3 sequence reads: CASSQEGAGPNTEAFF. CDR3 bases: TGCGCCAGCAGCCAAGAGGGAGCAGGCCCGAACACTGAAGCTTTCTTT.

This clonotype has more than one count but fewer than ten. The chain is built from TRBV20-1 and TRBJ2-1, with TRBD2 matching over 8 bases. The germline gives CDR1 DFQATT, CDR2 SNEGSKA (reference sequence). This CDR3 has 21 residues. V was clipped by 3 bases and J by 9 bases; unmatched bases: 31. The CDR3 bases are TGCAGTGCTAGTCGAATAGCGGGGACTGTCTTTCTCTTTCCCCCTCCGGTTGAGCAGTTCTTC. The encoded protein is CSASRIAGTVFLFPPPVEQFF.

This clonotype was observed a few times. V usage is TRBV29-1 and J usage is TRBJ1-1; D unclear. V was shortened by 4 bases and J by 4 bases, with 7 bases between the two germline ends. Germline V gene data show CDR1 as SQVTM and CDR2 as ANQGSEA. This CDR3 contains 11 residues. The CDR3 coding sequence is TGCAGCGTTGCGCAGCTCACTGAAGCTTTCTTT. Translating it yields CSVAQLTEAFF.